This TCR beta chain was documented in a study of OX40 agonist ivuxolimab in advanced cancers. General study points: The average count of expanded clones was higher among CD8+ T cells than among CD4+.

Comment on this clone: Its antigen is unidentified.

Sequencing was performed with immunoSEQ multiplex PCR; in TCRdb, only in-frame clones are kept and a portion is missing. In the table there are tens of thousands of clones, about 89% of which are singletons. This CDR3 has 16 amino acids. The specimen comprised CD4+ or CD8+ T cells sorted from blood, sampled in a trial of the OX40 agonist ivuxolimab. The TCR sequence derives from an adult with an advanced solid tumor such as melanoma, head and neck, liver or kidney cancer. The V and J genes are TRBV21-1 and TRBJ2-1; the DNA was not compared with TRBD2, the D call given in the table. TRBV21-1 is classified as a pseudogene. CDR3 loop: CASSKAGTSGPRGQFF. The CDR3, as DNA: TGTGCCAGCAGCAAAGCGGGGACTAGCGGACCTAGGGGGCAGTTCTTC.